This TCR beta chain was sequenced in a study of CD8 T cells in Susac syndrome. Sequencing of TCR beta drew on CD8+ and CD4+ T cells from blood. V was pared by 3 bases and J by 8 bases, with 13 bases between. The CDR3 has 12 residues. Per germline, CDR1 GTSNPN and CDR2 SVGIG (reference sequence). Random hexamers served to reverse transcribe about 0.45 to 1 ug RNA. TCR beta CDR3 was amplified by immunoSEQ covering 54 Vbeta and 13 Jbeta. TCRdb independently ran MiXCR on the immunoSEQ multiplex PCR reads; one entry per CDR3 protein. Among about 180,000 distinct CDR3 sequences, 85% to 95% were seen once, and the ten largest hold about 0.088%.

The origin of this receptor is a human donor with multiple sclerosis. Sequencing input: CD4+ T cells from PBMCs. The rearrangement uses TRBV30 and TRBJ1-2, with D possibly being TRBD1 (5 bases). The CDR3 sequence: CAWSWDAIGYTF. The CDR3 DNA follows: TGTGCCTGGAGCTGGGACGCCATAGGCTACACCTTC.